The T cell receptor (beta chain) described here comes from a study of T cells in Graves' hyperthyroidism and ophthalmopathy. Whole-study results and caveats: A model using 13 V-J features told ophthalmopathy apart from stable hyperthyroidism. Most thyroid clonotypes expanded above 0.001 appeared in blood too.

Diagnoses were made from clinical symptoms, serum measures (thyroxine and TRAb), thyroid ultrasound and orbital computed tomography. Authors of the study amplified TCR beta CDR3 regions from RNA transcripts. First-round RT-PCR with HTBI primers amplified the TCR CDR3 region. TCRdb re-derived calls from the multiplex PCR reads in MiXCR, one entry per CDR3 protein. The sample consists of 490,000 or so distinct CDR3 sequences, 22% of them appearing once. Details on this clonotype: The antigen remains unidentified.

V was pared by 6 bases and J by 4 bases, with 14 bases between. Per the germline V gene, CDR1 is SEHNR and CDR2 is FQNEAQ (reference sequence). The CDR3 is made up of 14 amino acids. The receptor was derived from a woman between 70 and 85 years old with Graves' ophthalmopathy. The specimen sequenced was blood. The chain joins TRBV7-9 to TRBJ2-3; no clear D. CDR3 residues: CASRALGFPDTQYF. The DNA of the CDR3 is TGTGCCAGCAGGGCGTTGGGCTTCCCAGATACGCAGTATTTT.